The 8 T cell receptor beta chains listed next were all sequenced from one sample in a study of T cell responses to AZD1222 COVID-19 vaccine. TCRdb keeps only in-frame clones here, not all; method: immunoSEQ multiplex PCR. The sample holds under 150,000 clones, about 89% seen once. Sequenced here: peripheral blood, sampled 28 days after the second AZD1222 dose. The source of these receptors is an adult who received the AZD1222 COVID-19 vaccine.

The chain is built from TRBV29-1 and TRBJ2-1, with D maybe TRBD1 (5 bases). Germline V gene lookup returns CDR1 SQVTM and CDR2 ANQGSEA. This CDR3 has 16 residues. V lost 0 bases and J lost 2, with 14 bases in between. As DNA, the CDR3 is TGCAGCGTTGAAGATTTGGGTGGGGCCCCCTACAATGAGCAGTTCTTC. This encodes CSVEDLGGAPYNEQFF.

This chain connects TRBV2 to TRBJ2-5; 7 nucleotides line up with TRBD2. The CDR3 has 18 residues. V trimming: 4 bases; J trimming: 2 bases; junction bases outside the gene matches: 16. The germline V gene has CDR1 SNHLY and CDR2 FYNNEI. CDR3 in DNA: TGTGCCAGCAGTGGACAATCAGCGGGAATAGGGATTCAAGAGACCCAGTACTTC. Translating gives CASSGQSAGIGIQETQYF.

V and J are TRBV2 and TRBJ1-3, with 7 nucleotides matching TRBD1. V was clipped by 2 bases and J by 4 bases; unmatched bases: 2. In germline, CDR1 is SNHLY, CDR2 FYNNEI. The CDR3 contains 14 residues. This CDR3 reads CASSEYRGGNTIYF. In DNA form, the CDR3 reads TGTGCCAGCAGTGAATACAGGGGAGGAAACACCATATATTTT.

CDR3: CASSETYRVVGGYTF. In DNA, the CDR3 is TGTGCCAGCAGTGAAACGTATAGGGTTGTTGGTGGCTACACCTTC. J is TRBJ1-2 and V is TRBV6-1; D unresolved. Deletions cut 2 bases from V and 7 bases from J, with 17 bases between. The CDR3 contains 15 residues. The germline V gene has CDR1 MNHNS and CDR2 SASEGT.

CDR3 coding DNA: TGCAGCGTTGAAGGGCCTTTGGGGAGCACTGAAGCTTTCTTT. It yields the protein CSVEGPLGSTEAFF. V is TRBV29-1 and J is TRBJ1-1; no firm D call. Trimming pared 1 base from V and 4 bases from J, leaving 13 bases between. CDR1 is SQVTM and CDR2 is ANQGSEA in the germline V gene. There are 14 residues in the CDR3.

The CDR3 loop reads CSTGTALSRGYTF. CDR3 bases: TGCAGCACGGGGACCGCTCTTTCGAGAGGCTACACCTTC. The chain joins TRBV29-1 to TRBJ1-2; D is possibly TRBD1 (5 bases). V shed 8 bases and J shed 8 bases, with 21 bases lying between them. Germline values: CDR1 SQVTM, CDR2 ANQGSEA. There are 13 residues in the CDR3.

This rearrangement joins TRBV19 to TRBJ1-2, with D perhaps TRBD1 (6 bases). Per the germline V gene, CDR1 is LNHDA and CDR2 is SQIVND (reference sequence). The V end lost 6 bases, the J end lost 4 bases, and 12 bases lay between the germline ends. The CDR3 spans 13 residues. The CDR3 DNA follows: TGTGCCAGTAGGGAGACAGGCGTCTATGGCTACACCTTC. It specifies CASRETGVYGYTF.

The chain combines TRBV6-5 with TRBJ2-5; D unresolved. V was trimmed by 6 bases and J by 5 bases, leaving 19 bases between them. The CDR3 is made up of 15 amino acids. Per germline, CDR1 MNHEY and CDR2 SVGAGI. The CDR3 DNA reads as TGTGCCAGCAGCTGGTCTCCTGCGGCTTCGGAGACCCAGTACTTC. Translating gives CASSWSPAASETQYF.